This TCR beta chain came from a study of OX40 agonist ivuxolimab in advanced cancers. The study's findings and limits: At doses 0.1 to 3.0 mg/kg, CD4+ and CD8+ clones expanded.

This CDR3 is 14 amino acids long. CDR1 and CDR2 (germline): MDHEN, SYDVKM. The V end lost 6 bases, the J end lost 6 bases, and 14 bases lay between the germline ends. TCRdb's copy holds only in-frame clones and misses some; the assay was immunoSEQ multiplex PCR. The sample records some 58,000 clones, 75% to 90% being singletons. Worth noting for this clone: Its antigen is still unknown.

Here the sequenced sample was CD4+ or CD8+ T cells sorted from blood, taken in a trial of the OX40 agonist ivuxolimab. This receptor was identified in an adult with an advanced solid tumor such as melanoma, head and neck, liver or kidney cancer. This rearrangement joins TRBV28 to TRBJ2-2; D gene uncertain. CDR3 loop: CASSPFFPAGELFF. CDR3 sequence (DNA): TGTGCCAGCAGCCCTTTCTTCCCGGCCGGGGAGCTGTTTTTT.